A single sample gave rise to the 27 T cell receptor beta chains below, sequenced in a study of T cell responses to AZD1222 COVID-19 vaccine. Using immunoSEQ multiplex PCR, the repertoire was profiled, and TCRdb retains in-frame clones only, with some absent. The table lists approximately 120,000 clones, 88% of them singletons. The source was peripheral blood, collected 28 days after the second AZD1222 dose. The receptor set was obtained from an adult who received the AZD1222 COVID-19 vaccine.

The chain joins TRBV5-1 to TRBJ2-2, with 8 nucleotides matching TRBD2. The CDR3 loop spans 15 amino acids. V trimming: 6 bases; J trimming: 4 bases; junction bases outside the gene matches: 8. CDR1 and CDR2 (germline): SGHRS, YFSETQ. CDR3 nucleotides: TGCGCCAGCAAGACTAGCGTGCCGACCACCGGGGAGCTGTTTTTT. Translating it yields CASKTSVPTTGELFF. Full variable domain (missing parts from reference TRBV5-1 and TRBJ2-2): KAGVTQTPRYLIKTRGQQVTLSCSPISGHRSVSWYQQTPGQGLQFLFEYFSETQRNKGNFPGRFSGRQFSNSRSEMNVSTLELGDSALYLCASKTSVPTTGELFFGEGSRLTVL.

The chain recombines TRBV6-1 with TRBJ1-5, with D possibly TRBD1 on 5 matching bases. The CDR3 consists of 14 residues. The germline V gene encodes CDR1 MNHNS and CDR2 SASEGT. Trimming removed 2 bases at V and 1 base at J, with 6 bases between. This CDR3 reads CASSEWGSNQPQHF. The DNA for the CDR3 is TGTGCCAGCAGTGAATGGGGGAGCAATCAGCCCCAGCATTTT.

As DNA, the CDR3 is TGTGCCAGCAGCAGAGCGGGCCCCGTCTACAATGAGCAGTTCTTC. Its translation: CASSRAGPVYNEQFF. This rearrangement joins TRBV11-2 to TRBJ2-1; possible D gene TRBD2, 6 bases. V was clipped by 5 bases and J by 3 bases, with 14 bases between them. The length of the CDR3 is 15 residues. Germline-derived CDR1 and CDR2 are SGHAT and FQNNGV.

The V call is TRBV2, the J call TRBJ2-1; 9 bases match TRBD1. The CDR3 is made up of 14 amino acids. The V and J ends lost 6 bases and 8 bases, in that order; junction bases with no gene match: 8. Germline V gene data show CDR1 as SNHLY and CDR2 as FYNNEI. CDR3 coding DNA: TGTGCCAGCAGCCGACAGGGGGTGGTGGATGAGCAGTTCTTC. It is translated as CASSRQGVVDEQFF.

The rearrangement uses TRBV5-4 and TRBJ2-2, with 8 bases matching TRBD1. The V gene's germline CDR1 is SGHNT and CDR2 YYREEE (reference sequence). After removal of 4 bases from V and 6 bases from J, the junction contained 5 bases not matched to a gene. There are 14 residues in the CDR3. CDR3 protein: CASSADRAAGELFF. The CDR3 DNA is TGTGCCAGCAGCGCGGACAGGGCGGCCGGGGAGCTGTTTTTT.

This sequence joins TRBV5-8 and TRBJ2-3; D remains unclear. V was pared by 7 bases and J by 4 bases, with 13 bases between. This CDR3 region has 13 residues. Germline CDR1 is SGHTS and CDR2 is YDEGEE. This chain's CDR3 is CASRLPGADTQYF. CDR3 in DNA: TGTGCCAGCCGGCTCCCAGGAGCAGATACGCAGTATTTT.

V and J are TRBV23-1 and TRBJ2-2; 11 positions match TRBD1. TRBV23-1 is assigned to the ORF class and has an uncertain function. The V gene end was trimmed by 4 bases and the J gene end by 3 bases; junction bases not matched to a gene: 10. The CDR3 length is 18 residues. The CDR3, as DNA: TGCGCCAGCAGTCTCCGGGACAGGGGGGAACAGGACACCGGGGAGCTGTTTTTT. Amino acid sequence: CASSLRDRGEQDTGELFF.

The rearrangement uses TRBV6-5 and TRBJ1-1, with 9 positions matching TRBD1. CDR3 length: 12 amino acids. The germline V gene encodes CDR1 MNHEY and CDR2 SVGAGI. Unmatched junction bases numbered 5, after V lost 8 bases and J lost 7 bases. CDR3 sequence (DNA): TGTGCCAGCTTAGACAGGGGGGATGAAGCTTTCTTT. This codes for CASLDRGDEAFF.

The J gene is TRBJ1-5, the V gene TRBV10-3; 8 nucleotides align to TRBD1. There are 15 residues in the CDR3. The ends lost 3 bases at V and 5 bases at J; junction bases unmatched: 6. Germline V gene data show CDR1 as ENHRY and CDR2 as SYGVKD. CDR3 sequence: CAISDRTGKDQPQHF. In nucleotides, the CDR3 is TGTGCCATCAGTGACCGGACAGGGAAGGATCAGCCCCAGCATTTT.

The rearrangement uses TRBV28 and TRBJ1-1; 9 bases agree with TRBD1. J was trimmed by 5 bases and V by 5 bases; bases with no gene match: 9. Germline V gene data show CDR1 as MDHEN and CDR2 as SYDVKM. This CDR3 contains 15 residues. CDR3 DNA: TGTGCCAGCAGTCAACAGGGGGCTGGGCTAACTGAAGCTTTCTTT. It translates to CASSQQGAGLTEAFF.

The rearrangement uses TRBV29-1 and TRBJ1-2, with 8 bases aligning to TRBD1. Germline-derived CDR1 and CDR2 are SQVTM and ANQGSEA. V shed 6 bases and J 8 bases; nucleotides not matched to a gene: 5. CDR3 length equals 11 residues. Here the CDR3 DNA reads TGCAGCGTGCAGGGGGCTCGAGGCTACACCTTC. Translating gives CSVQGARGYTF.

The genes are TRBV13 and TRBJ1-2, with no clear D. This CDR3 comprises 14 residues. Germline V gene data show CDR1 as PRHDT and CDR2 as FYEKMQ (reference sequence). Trimming took 2 bases from V and 3 from J, leaving 10 bases between them. CDR3 bases: TGTGCCAGCAGCTTAAGGGCGGAGTACTATGGCTACACCTTC. This codes for CASSLRAEYYGYTF.

This chain links TRBV5-6 with TRBJ2-5; 11 bases are shared with TRBD2. The CDR3 runs 14 residues. V lost 1 base and J lost 4; bases outside the gene matches: 0. Per the germline V gene, CDR1 is SGHDT and CDR2 is YYEEEE. The CDR3 DNA is TGTGCCAGCAGCTTGACTAGCGGGGGAGAGACCCAGTACTTC. It encodes CASSLTSGGETQYF.

J is TRBJ1-1 and V is TRBV19; a possible D gene is TRBD1 (6 bases). Germline loops: CDR1 LNHDA, CDR2 SQIVND (reference sequence). This CDR3 is built from 11 residues. V was cut by 11 bases and J by 4 bases, with 11 bases left in between. The CDR3 sequence is CAVLGGTEAFF. The CDR3 region has the DNA TGTGCCGTATTAGGGGGCACTGAAGCTTTCTTT.

The chain couples TRBV19 to TRBJ1-1, with D unresolved. The CDR3 runs 13 residues. Germline values: CDR1 LNHDA, CDR2 SQIVND (reference sequence). Trimming cost V 3 bases and J 2 bases, with 7 bases left between them. In DNA, the CDR3 is TGTGCCAGTAGTATGGCGTTAAACACTGAAGCTTTCTTT. It translates to CASSMALNTEAFF.

The J gene is TRBJ1-2, the V gene TRBV29-1, with D possibly TRBD1 on 5 matching bases. The CDR3 is 11 amino acids. With 7 bases removed from V and 1 base from J, the gap between germline ends came to 7 bases. CDR1 SQVTM and CDR2 ANQGSEA come from the germline V gene. For the CDR3, the DNA is TGCAGCGGGGGGGATAACTATGGCTACACCTTC. Translated: CSGGDNYGYTF.

The chain carries TRBV27 and TRBJ2-7, with D possibly being TRBD1 (6 bases). Germline V gene lookup returns CDR1 MNHEY and CDR2 SMNVEV (reference sequence). The V and J ends lost 3 bases and 5 bases respectively, with 17 bases between them. The CDR3 totals 15 residues. The CDR3 bases are TGTGCCAGCAGTTTCTTGGATGGCAGGGGCCACGAGCAGTACTTC. It codes for CASSFLDGRGHEQYF.

With respect to this clone: The same CDR3 arises from other DNA sequences in this sample as well. This chain links TRBV5-1 with TRBJ1-6; D perhaps matches TRBD1 (5 bases). Trimming left V 1 base short and J 3 bases short, with 8 bases between. The germline CDR1 and CDR2 sequences are SGHRS and YFSETQ. CDR3 length equals 15 residues. The CDR3: CASSLRGDYNSPLHF. The CDR3 region has the DNA TGCGCCAGCAGCTTGAGAGGGGACTATAATTCACCCCTCCACTTT.

The chain recombines TRBV24-1 with TRBJ1-5; D remains ambiguous. Per germline, CDR1 KGHDR and CDR2 SFDVKD. CDR3 size: 13 residues. V lost 5 bases to trimming and J lost 5 bases, with 9 bases between them. This CDR3 reads CATSGGGYQPQHF. The CDR3 bases are TGTGCCACCAGTGGAGGAGGATATCAGCCCCAGCATTTT.

The V call is TRBV2, the J call TRBJ2-1; tentatively, D is TRBD2 (5 bases). Trimming removed 11 bases from V and 12 bases from J, with 23 bases in between. There are 13 residues in the CDR3. Germline V gene data show CDR1 as SNHLY and CDR2 as FYNNEI. Here the CDR3 reads CAVVGSATRGQFF. CDR3 in DNA: TGTGCCGTGGTCGGTAGCGCCACCCGGGGGCAGTTCTTC.

This clone is a singleton in its sample. The rearrangement joins TRBV30 to TRBJ2-3; no reliable D call. In germline, CDR1 is GTSNPN, CDR2 SVGIG (reference sequence). This CDR3 is built from 14 residues. V lost 3 bases to trimming and J lost 4 bases, with 14 bases between them. The CDR3 coding sequence is TGTGCCTGGAGCTCGGTCGGAAGGTCAGATACGCAGTATTTT. Protein product: CAWSSVGRSDTQYF.

This clone was found once. The V and J genes are TRBV27 and TRBJ1-2; maybe TRBD1 (5 bases). This CDR3 contains 13 residues. Trimming cost V 10 bases and J 4 bases, with 16 bases left between them. The germline CDR1 and CDR2 sequences are MNHEY and SMNVEV (reference sequence). CDR3 residues: CATRPIGGYGYTF. CDR3 DNA: TGTGCCACCAGACCGATTGGGGGCTATGGCTACACCTTC.

This clone was detected only a few times. Other nucleotide sequences from this sample produce the same CDR3. This chain uses TRBV10-2 with TRBJ1-1; no reliable D call. The CDR3 loop spans 11 amino acids. Germline V gene sequence: CDR1 WSHSY, CDR2 SAAADI. V dropped 5 bases and J dropped 4 bases, with 5 bases sitting between them. Here the CDR3 DNA reads TGCGCCAGCAGTTCCCGCACTGAAGCTTTCTTT. Translated: CASSSRTEAFF.

The J gene is TRBJ1-2, the V gene TRBV11-2; 7 positions agree with TRBD1. Germline-derived CDR1 and CDR2 are SGHAT and FQNNGV. Losses at the gene ends were 5 bases for V and 4 bases for J; bases not matched to a gene: 16. This CDR3 contains 17 residues. CDR3 in DNA: TGTGCCAGCAGCCCCACCCCCCGAGGGACAGCGAGCTATGGCTACACCTTC. This encodes CASSPTPRGTASYGYTF.

The chain joins TRBV5-1 to TRBJ2-2; D not certain. Trimming cost V 5 bases and J 0 bases, with 5 bases left between them. Germline loops: CDR1 SGHRS, CDR2 YFSETQ. The CDR3 runs to 13 residues. The CDR3 DNA is TGCGCCAGCAGAAGGGCGAACACCGGGGAGCTGTTTTTT. Protein sequence: CASRRANTGELFF. The full variable domain, completed using reference TRBV5-1 and TRBJ2-2, is KAGVTQTPRYLIKTRGQQVTLSCSPISGHRSVSWYQQTPGQGLQFLFEYFSETQRNKGNFPGRFSGRQFSNSRSEMNVSTLELGDSALYLCASRRANTGELFFGEGSRLTVL.

J is TRBJ2-4 and V is TRBV19; D is unclear. V was pared by 4 bases and J by 0 bases, with 4 bases between. CDR3 length: 13 amino acids. Germline V gene sequence: CDR1 LNHDA, CDR2 SQIVND (reference sequence). The CDR3, as DNA: TGTGCCAGTAGTACAGTAGCCAAAAACATTCAGTACTTC. This codes for CASSTVAKNIQYF. The full variable domain, with the rest looked up from reference TRBV19 and TRBJ2-4, is DGGITQSPKYLFRKEGQNVTLSCEQNLNHDAMYWYRQDPGQGLRLIYYSQIVNDFQKGDIAEGYSVSREKKESFPLTVTSAQKNPTAFYLCASSTVAKNIQYFGAGTRLSVL.

The chain employs TRBV5-1 and TRBJ1-3; tentatively, D is TRBD1 (5 bases). Germline CDR1 SGHRS, CDR2 YFSETQ. Trimming removed 4 bases at V and 0 bases at J, with 14 bases between. The CDR3 consists of 16 residues. The CDR3 bases are TGCGCCAGCAGCGGGGCAGGTCCCCGCTCTGGAAACACCATATATTTT. This sequence encodes CASSGAGPRSGNTIYF.